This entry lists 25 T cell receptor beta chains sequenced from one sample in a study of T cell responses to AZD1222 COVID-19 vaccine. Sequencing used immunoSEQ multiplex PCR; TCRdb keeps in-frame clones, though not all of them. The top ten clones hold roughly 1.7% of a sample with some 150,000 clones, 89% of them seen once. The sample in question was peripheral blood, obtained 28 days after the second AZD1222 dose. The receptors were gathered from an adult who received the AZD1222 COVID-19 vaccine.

This CDR3 is CASSQDPPHSGAKNIQYF. The CDR3 DNA is TGCGCCAGCAGCCAGGACCCCCCCCACAGTGGGGCCAAAAACATTCAGTACTTC. The rearrangement links TRBV4-3 to TRBJ2-4; D is unresolved. V lost 3 bases to trimming and J lost 1 base, with 19 bases between them. The CDR3 is 18 residues long. CDR1 and CDR2 from the germline V gene are LGHNA and YSLEER.

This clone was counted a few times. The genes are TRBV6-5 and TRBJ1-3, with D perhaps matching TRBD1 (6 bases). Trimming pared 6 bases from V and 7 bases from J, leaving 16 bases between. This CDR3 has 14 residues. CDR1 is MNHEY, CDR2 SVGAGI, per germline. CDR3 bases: TGTGCCAGCAGCAGAGGACAGTTTCCCAACACCATATATTTT. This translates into CASSRGQFPNTIYF.

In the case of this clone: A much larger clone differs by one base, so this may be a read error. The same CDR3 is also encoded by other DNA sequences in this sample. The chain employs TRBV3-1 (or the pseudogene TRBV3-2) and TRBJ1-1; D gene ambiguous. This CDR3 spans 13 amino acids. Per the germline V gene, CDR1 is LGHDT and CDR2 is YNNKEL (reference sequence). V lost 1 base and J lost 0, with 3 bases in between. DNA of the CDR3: TGTGCCAGCAGCCAAGTCATGAACACTGAAGCTTTCTTT. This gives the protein CASSQVMNTEAFF.

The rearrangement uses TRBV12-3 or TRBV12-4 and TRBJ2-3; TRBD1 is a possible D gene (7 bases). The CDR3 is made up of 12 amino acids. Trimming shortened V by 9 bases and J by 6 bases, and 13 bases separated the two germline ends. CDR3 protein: CASLTGRDTQYF. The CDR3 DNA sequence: TGTGCCAGTCTGACAGGGAGGGATACGCAGTATTTT.

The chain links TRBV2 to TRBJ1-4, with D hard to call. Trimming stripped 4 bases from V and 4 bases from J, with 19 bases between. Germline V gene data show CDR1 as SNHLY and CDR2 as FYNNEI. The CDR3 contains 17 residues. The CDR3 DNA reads TGTGCCAGCAGTGCATTGGGTTCTGGGAAGGATAATGAAAAACTGTTTTTT. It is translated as CASSALGSGKDNEKLFF.

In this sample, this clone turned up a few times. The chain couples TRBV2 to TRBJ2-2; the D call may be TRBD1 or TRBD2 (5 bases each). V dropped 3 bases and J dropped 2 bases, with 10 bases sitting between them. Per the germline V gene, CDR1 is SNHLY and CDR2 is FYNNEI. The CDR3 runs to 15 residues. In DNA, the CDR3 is TGTGCCAGCAGTGACAGGGAGAGCAACACCGGGGAGCTGTTTTTT. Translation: CASSDRESNTGELFF.

The CDR3 sequence is CASSPGTGYYNEQFF. In DNA, the CDR3 is TGTGCCAGTAGTCCGGGGACAGGGTACTACAATGAGCAGTTCTTC. V gene TRBV19 combines with J gene TRBJ2-1; 9 bases match TRBD1. This CDR3 is built from 15 residues. After removal of 5 bases from V and 3 bases from J, the junction contained 5 bases not matched to a gene. The germline CDR1 and CDR2 sequences are LNHDA and SQIVND (reference sequence).

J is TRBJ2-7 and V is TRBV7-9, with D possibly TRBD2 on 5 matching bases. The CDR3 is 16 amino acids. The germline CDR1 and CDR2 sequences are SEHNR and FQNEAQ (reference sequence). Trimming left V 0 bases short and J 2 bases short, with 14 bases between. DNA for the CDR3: TGTGCCAGCAGCTTAGCGAGGGTTATTGACCCCTACGAGCAGTACTTC. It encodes CASSLARVIDPYEQYF.

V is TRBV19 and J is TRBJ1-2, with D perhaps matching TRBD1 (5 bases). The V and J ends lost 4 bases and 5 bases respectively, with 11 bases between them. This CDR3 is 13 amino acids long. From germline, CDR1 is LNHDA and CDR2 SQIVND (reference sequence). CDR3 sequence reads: CASSTQGGYGYTF. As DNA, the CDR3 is TGTGCCAGTAGTACCCAGGGAGGGTATGGCTACACCTTC.

This CDR3 is CAISEGVDYYDGYTF. DNA of the CDR3: TGTGCCATCAGTGAGGGGGTGGACTACTATGATGGCTACACCTTC. The chain joins TRBV10-3 to TRBJ1-2; D not certain. Per germline, CDR1 ENHRY and CDR2 SYGVKD. The CDR3 extends over 15 amino acids. The V end lost 2 bases, the J end lost 6 bases, and 16 bases lay between the germline ends.

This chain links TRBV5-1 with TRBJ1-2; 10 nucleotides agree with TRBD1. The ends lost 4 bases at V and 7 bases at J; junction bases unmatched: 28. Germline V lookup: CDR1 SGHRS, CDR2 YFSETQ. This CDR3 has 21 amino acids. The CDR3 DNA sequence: TGCGCCAGCAGCCCAGGGACAGGGGCCCCGAGGAGGACCTCAAAGAATCGTGGCTACACCTTC. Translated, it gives CASSPGTGAPRRTSKNRGYTF.

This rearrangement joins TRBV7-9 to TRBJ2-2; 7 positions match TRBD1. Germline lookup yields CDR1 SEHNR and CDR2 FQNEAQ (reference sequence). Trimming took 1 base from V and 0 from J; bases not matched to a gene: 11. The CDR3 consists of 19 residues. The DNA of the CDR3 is TGTGCCAGCAGCTTAGGGGTTGGCAGGGGGTCGACGAACACCGGGGAGCTGTTTTTT. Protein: CASSLGVGRGSTNTGELFF.

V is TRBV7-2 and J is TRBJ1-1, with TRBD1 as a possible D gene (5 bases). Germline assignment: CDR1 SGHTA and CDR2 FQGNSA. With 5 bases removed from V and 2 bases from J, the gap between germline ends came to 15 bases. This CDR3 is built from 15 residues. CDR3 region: CASSPSRDPNTEAFF. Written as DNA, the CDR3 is TGTGCCAGCAGCCCCAGCAGGGACCCAAACACTGAAGCTTTCTTT.

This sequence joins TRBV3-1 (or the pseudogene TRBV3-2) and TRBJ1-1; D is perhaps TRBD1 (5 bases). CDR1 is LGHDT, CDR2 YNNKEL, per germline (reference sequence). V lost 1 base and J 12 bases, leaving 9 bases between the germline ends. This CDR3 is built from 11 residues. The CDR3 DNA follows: TGTGCCAGCAGCCAAGGGGGGGGTCCTTTCTTT. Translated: CASSQGGGPFF.

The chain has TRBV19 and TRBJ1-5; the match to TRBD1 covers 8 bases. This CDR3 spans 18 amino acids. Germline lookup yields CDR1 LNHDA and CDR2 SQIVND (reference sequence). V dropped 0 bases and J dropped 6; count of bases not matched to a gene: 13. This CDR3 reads CASSIDLGGQGAGQPQHF. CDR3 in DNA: TGTGCCAGTAGTATAGATCTTGGGGGGCAGGGGGCTGGTCAGCCCCAGCATTTT. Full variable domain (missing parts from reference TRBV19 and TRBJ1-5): DGGITQSPKYLFRKEGQNVTLSCEQNLNHDAMYWYRQDPGQGLRLIYYSQIVNDFQKGDIAEGYSVSREKKESFPLTVTSAQKNPTAFYLCASSIDLGGQGAGQPQHFGDGTRLSIL.

This CDR3 reads CSVVPTETYEQYF. In DNA, the CDR3 is TGCAGCGTTGTTCCGACTGAGACCTACGAGCAGTACTTC. The chain has TRBV29-1 and TRBJ2-7; D call uncertain. The CDR3 length is 13 residues. The V end was cut by 4 bases, the J end by 2 bases, with 12 bases between. Germline-derived CDR1 and CDR2 are SQVTM and ANQGSEA.

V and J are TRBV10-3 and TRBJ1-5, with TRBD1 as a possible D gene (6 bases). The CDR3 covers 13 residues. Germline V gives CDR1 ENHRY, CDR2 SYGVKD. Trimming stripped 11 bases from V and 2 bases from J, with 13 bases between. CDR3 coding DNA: TGTGCCGCCCAAGGGGGACGCAATCAGCCCCAGCATTTT. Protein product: CAAQGGRNQPQHF.

CDR3 sequence (DNA): TGTGCCAGCAGTTTAACCCGAGATACGCAGTATTTT. Its protein product is CASSLTRDTQYF. The rearrangement links TRBV27 to TRBJ2-3; D is uncertain. The V end was cut by 2 bases, the J end by 5 bases, with 5 bases between. Looked up from germline, CDR1 is MNHEY and CDR2 is SMNVEV (reference sequence). This CDR3 contains 12 residues.

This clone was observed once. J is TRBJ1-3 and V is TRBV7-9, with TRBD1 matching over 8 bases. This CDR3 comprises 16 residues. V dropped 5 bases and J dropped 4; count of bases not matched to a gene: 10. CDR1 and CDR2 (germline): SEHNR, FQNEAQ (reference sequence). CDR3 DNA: TGTGCCAGCAGCAGAACGACAGGGGCGAAAGGAAACACCATATATTTT. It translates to CASSRTTGAKGNTIYF.

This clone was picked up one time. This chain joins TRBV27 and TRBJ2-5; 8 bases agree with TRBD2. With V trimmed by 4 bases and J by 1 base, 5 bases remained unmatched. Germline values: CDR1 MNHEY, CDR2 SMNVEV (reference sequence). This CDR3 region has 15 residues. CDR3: CASSSAGVRQETQYF. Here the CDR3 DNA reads TGTGCCAGCAGTTCAGCGGGAGTCCGCCAAGAGACCCAGTACTTC.

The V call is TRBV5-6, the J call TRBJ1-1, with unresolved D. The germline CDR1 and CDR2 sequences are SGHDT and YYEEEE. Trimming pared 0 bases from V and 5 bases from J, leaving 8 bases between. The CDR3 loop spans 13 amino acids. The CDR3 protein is CASSLGGGTEAFF. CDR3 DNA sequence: TGTGCCAGCAGCTTGGGGGGTGGAACTGAAGCTTTCTTT.

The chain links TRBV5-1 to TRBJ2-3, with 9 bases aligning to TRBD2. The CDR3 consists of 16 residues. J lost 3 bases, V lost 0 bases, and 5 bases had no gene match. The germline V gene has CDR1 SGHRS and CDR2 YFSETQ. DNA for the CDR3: TGCGCCAGCAGCTTGGGAGGTAGCGGGAGTACAGATACGCAGTATTTT. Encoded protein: CASSLGGSGSTDTQYF. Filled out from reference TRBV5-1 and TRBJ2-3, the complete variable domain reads KAGVTQTPRYLIKTRGQQVTLSCSPISGHRSVSWYQQTPGQGLQFLFEYFSETQRNKGNFPGRFSGRQFSNSRSEMNVSTLELGDSALYLCASSLGGSGSTDTQYFGPGTRLTVL.

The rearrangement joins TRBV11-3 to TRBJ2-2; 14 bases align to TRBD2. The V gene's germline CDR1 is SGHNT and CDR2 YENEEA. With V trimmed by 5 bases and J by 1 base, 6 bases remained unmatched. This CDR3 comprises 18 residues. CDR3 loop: CASSVRTSGRKNTGELFF. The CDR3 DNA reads TGTGCCAGCAGCGTCAGGACTAGCGGGAGGAAGAACACCGGGGAGCTGTTTTTT.

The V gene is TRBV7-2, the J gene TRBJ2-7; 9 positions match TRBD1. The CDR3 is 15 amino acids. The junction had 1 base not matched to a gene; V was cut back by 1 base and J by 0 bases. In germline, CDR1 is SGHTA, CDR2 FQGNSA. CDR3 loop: CASSLGGQGSYEQYF. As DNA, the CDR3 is TGTGCCAGCAGCTTAGGGGGACAGGGCTCCTACGAGCAGTACTTC.

The CDR3 DNA reads as TGTGCCAGCAGCCCCCGACAGGGCCGTTGGGGTGGCTACACCTTC. Its translation: CASSPRQGRWGGYTF. The V gene is TRBV5-5, the J gene TRBJ1-2; 7 nucleotides match TRBD1. CDR1 and CDR2 (germline): SGHKS, YYEKEE (reference sequence). J lost 7 bases, V lost 4 bases, and 13 bases had no gene match. CDR3 size: 15 residues.